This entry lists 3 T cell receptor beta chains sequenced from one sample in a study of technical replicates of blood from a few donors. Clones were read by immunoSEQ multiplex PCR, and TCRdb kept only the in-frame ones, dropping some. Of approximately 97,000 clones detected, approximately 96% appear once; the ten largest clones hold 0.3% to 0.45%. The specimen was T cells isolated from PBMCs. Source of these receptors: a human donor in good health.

CDR3 DNA: TGTGCCACCAGGGTATGGGACAGGAACACTGAAGCTTTCTTT. Residues: CATRVWDRNTEAFF. The V and J genes are TRBV15 and TRBJ1-1; 7 bases are a match to TRBD1. The CDR3 loop spans 14 amino acids. Germline-derived CDR1 and CDR2 are LNHNV and YYDKDF (reference sequence). Trimming took 6 bases from V and 1 from J; bases not matched to a gene: 5.

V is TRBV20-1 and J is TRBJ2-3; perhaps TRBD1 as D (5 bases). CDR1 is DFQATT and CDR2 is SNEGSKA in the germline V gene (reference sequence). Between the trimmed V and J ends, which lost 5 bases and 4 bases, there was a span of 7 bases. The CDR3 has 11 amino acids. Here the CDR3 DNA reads TGCAGTGCTGTGGGGCCAGATACGCAGTATTTT. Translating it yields CSAVGPDTQYF.

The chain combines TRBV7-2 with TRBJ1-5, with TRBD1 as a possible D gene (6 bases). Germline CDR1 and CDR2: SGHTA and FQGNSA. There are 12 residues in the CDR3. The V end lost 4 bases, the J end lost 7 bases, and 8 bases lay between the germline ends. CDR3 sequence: CASSWTDQPQHF. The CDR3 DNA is TGTGCCAGCAGCTGGACAGACCAGCCCCAGCATTTT.